The 15 T cell receptor beta chains below come from one sample, sequenced in a study of T cells in Graves' hyperthyroidism and ophthalmopathy. The investigators amplified TCR beta CDR3 regions from RNA transcripts. The TCR CDR3 first-round RT-PCR relied on the HTBI primer set. TCRdb re-analysed the multiplex PCR reads in MiXCR, keeping a single row per CDR3 protein. The sample includes roughly 160,000 distinct CDR3 sequences, about 9.4% of them seen just once. The sequencing sample was made of blood. The receptors were gathered from a young woman with Graves' hyperthyroidism that later progressed to Graves' ophthalmopathy.

This clonotype has ten or more counts. The rearrangement uses TRBV15 and TRBJ1-2, with 11 positions matching TRBD1. Germline loops: CDR1 LNHNV, CDR2 YYDKDF (reference sequence). The CDR3 totals 16 residues. V was clipped by 0 bases and J by 8 bases; unmatched bases: 8. Here the CDR3 DNA reads TGTGCCACCAGCAGAGATTGGGGACAGGGGGTCATCGGCTACACCTTC. This sequence encodes CATSRDWGQGVIGYTF.

This clonotype was seen at least ten times. This chain connects TRBV20-1 to TRBJ2-1; TRBD1 is a possible D gene (6 bases). The germline V and J ends were trimmed by 3 bases and 11 bases, with 8 bases remaining between them. CDR3 size: 10 residues. Germline CDR1 reads DFQATT; CDR2 reads SNEGSKA (reference sequence). CDR3 in DNA: TGCAGTGCTAGCCGGGACAAGCAGTTCTTC. Translation: CSASRDKQFF.

The J gene is TRBJ2-3, the V gene TRBV3-1; the D gene is possibly TRBD1 (5 bases). Germline V gives CDR1 LGHDT, CDR2 YNNKEL (reference sequence). CDR3 length: 14 residues. Trimming took off 3 bases at V and 6 bases at J, with 13 bases between the two ends. CDR3 region: CASSQSGYRDTQYF. The CDR3 DNA reads TGTGCCAGCAGCCAGAGTGGATACAGGGATACGCAGTATTTT.

This clonotype was seen many times. V is TRBV6-1 and J is TRBJ2-1; the D call may be TRBD1 or TRBD2 (5 bases each). The CDR3 sequence is 15 residues long. V gave up 4 bases and J gave up 2 bases, with 12 bases separating them. CDR1 is MNHNS, CDR2 SASEGT, per germline. The CDR3 DNA reads TGTGCCAGCAGTGTCGGGGACGGGACCTACAATGAGCAGTTCTTC. The encoded protein is CASSVGDGTYNEQFF.

This clonotype was observed many times. This CDR3 reads CASSLGGSNQPQHF. CDR3 DNA sequence: TGCGCCAGCAGCTTGGGGGGAAGCAATCAGCCCCAGCATTTT. This rearrangement joins TRBV5-1 to TRBJ1-5, with D hard to call. CDR3 size: 14 residues. The V gene lost 0 bases and the J gene lost 1 base, with 5 bases spanning the gap. Germline V CDR1 and CDR2: SGHRS, YFSETQ.

Ten or more counts support this clonotype. The chain links TRBV11-3 to TRBJ2-1; D might be TRBD1 or TRBD2, each matching 5 bases. V lost 5 bases and J 6 bases, leaving 14 bases between the germline ends. Germline loops: CDR1 SGHNT, CDR2 YENEEA. CDR3 size: 14 residues. CDR3 region: CASSTRGAGNEQFF. The CDR3 nucleotides are TGTGCCAGCAGCACCCGGGGCGCCGGCAATGAGCAGTTCTTC.

This clonotype was recorded many times. The V call is TRBV3-1, the J call TRBJ2-7; 7 nucleotides match TRBD1. Trimming removed 4 bases from V and 1 base from J; junction bases left unmatched: 1. There are 13 residues in the CDR3. Germline lookup yields CDR1 LGHDT and CDR2 YNNKEL (reference sequence). CDR3 in DNA: TGTGCCAGCAGCCCGGGACAGTCCTACGAGCAGTACTTC. Its protein is CASSPGQSYEQYF.

This clonotype showed up many times. The chain employs TRBV5-6 and TRBJ1-2, with no clear D. Germline V lookup: CDR1 SGHDT, CDR2 YYEEEE. CDR3 length: 16 residues. Trimming shortened V by 5 bases and J by 0 bases, and 17 bases separated the two germline ends. CDR3 in DNA: TGTGCCAGCAGGATACTTGTACAGCCGACTAACTATGGCTACACCTTC. It yields the protein CASRILVQPTNYGYTF.

CDR3 coding DNA: TGTGCCAGCAGCTTAGGATCGGCAGGGGCTTACGAGCAGTACTTC. It codes for CASSLGSAGAYEQYF. The V gene is TRBV7-3, the J gene TRBJ2-7, with D possibly TRBD1 on 6 matching bases. V lost 2 bases and J lost 4, with 15 bases in between. The CDR3 runs to 15 residues. The V gene's germline CDR1 is SGHTA and CDR2 FQGTGA.

The gene calls are TRBV27 and TRBJ1-6, with TRBD1 matching 7 bases. The CDR3 is made up of 16 amino acids. After removal of 0 bases from V and 4 bases from J, the junction contained 3 bases not matched to a gene. Germline CDR1 reads MNHEY; CDR2 reads SMNVEV (reference sequence). The CDR3 DNA sequence: TGTGCCAGCAGTTTATCGGGGGACAGTTATAATTCACCCCTCCACTTT. Translation: CASSLSGDSYNSPLHF.

There are many counts of this clonotype. The chain combines TRBV28 with TRBJ2-7; D not certain. This CDR3 comprises 13 residues. In germline, CDR1 is MDHEN, CDR2 SYDVKM. V lost 3 bases and J lost 2, with 8 bases in between. The CDR3 region is CASSFSATYEQYF. The CDR3, as DNA: TGTGCCAGCAGTTTCTCCGCGACCTACGAGCAGTACTTC. The complete variable domain, with remaining parts taken from reference TRBV28 and TRBJ2-7, reads DVKVTQSSRYLVKRTGEKVFLECVQDMDHENMFWYRQDPGLGLRLIYFSYDVKMKEKGDIPEGYSVSREKKERFSLILESASTNQTSMYLCASSFSATYEQYFGPGTRLTVT.

A word on this clonotype: It may be a read error: a sequence one base away is much more abundant. No DNA is shown, since the ends of the CDR3 on it are uncertain; the CDR3 is the one TCRdb lists. This chain connects TRBV2 to TRBJ2-7; the DNA was not used to check the table's D call, TRBD2. The CDR3 adds up to 15 amino acids, both ends counted. Per the germline V gene, CDR1 is SNHLY and CDR2 is FYNNEI. The CDR3 reads CASKSFAGGSYERYF.

This clonotype has at least ten counts. The chain couples TRBV20-1 to TRBJ2-1; D uncertain. This CDR3 is built from 14 residues. Germline V gives CDR1 DFQATT, CDR2 SNEGSKA (reference sequence). The V and J ends lost 0 bases and 10 bases respectively, with 16 bases between them. The CDR3 DNA reads TGCAGTGCTAGAGATAATCTCAACAATGAGGAGCAGTTCTTC. It encodes CSARDNLNNEEQFF.

This clonotype was observed many times. This chain uses TRBV20-1 with TRBJ2-5; 7 bases line up with TRBD1. Germline V gene data show CDR1 as DFQATT and CDR2 as SNEGSKA (reference sequence). The CDR3 covers 14 residues. Losses at the gene ends were 0 bases for V and 4 bases for J; bases not matched to a gene: 5. The CDR3 bases are TGCAGTGCTAGAGACAGGGACAGTATAGAGACCCAGTACTTC. This gives the protein CSARDRDSIETQYF.

This clonotype came up many times. The chain recombines TRBV11-3 with TRBJ2-5; D is unresolved. Trimming stripped 2 bases from V and 0 bases from J, with 10 bases between. Germline assignment: CDR1 SGHNT and CDR2 YENEEA. The CDR3 is made up of 15 amino acids. CDR3 residues: CASSLSVGNQETQYF. The CDR3 DNA sequence: TGTGCCAGCAGCTTAAGCGTGGGGAACCAAGAGACCCAGTACTTC.